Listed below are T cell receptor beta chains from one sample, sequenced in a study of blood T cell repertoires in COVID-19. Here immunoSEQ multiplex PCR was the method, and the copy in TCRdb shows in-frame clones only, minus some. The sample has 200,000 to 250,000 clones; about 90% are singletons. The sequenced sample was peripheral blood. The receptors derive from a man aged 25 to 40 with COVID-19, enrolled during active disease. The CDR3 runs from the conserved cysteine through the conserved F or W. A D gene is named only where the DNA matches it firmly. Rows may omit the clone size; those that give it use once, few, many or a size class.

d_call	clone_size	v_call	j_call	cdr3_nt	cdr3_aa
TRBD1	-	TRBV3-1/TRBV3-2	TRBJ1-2	TGTGCCACCTTAGGGGACAGGGGGCTTGGCTACACCTTC	CATLGDRGLGYTF
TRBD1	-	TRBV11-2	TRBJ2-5	TGTGCCAGCAGCTTAGTTTCGGGACAGGGGGCAGAGACCCAGTACTTC	CASSLVSGQGAETQYF
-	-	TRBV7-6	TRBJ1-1	TGTGCCAGCAGCGCGGTCCACACTGAAGCTTTCTTT	CASSAVHTEAFF
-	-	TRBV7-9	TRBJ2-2	TGTGCCAGCAGCCGGAGTGCCGGGGAGCTGTTTTTT	CASSRSAGELFF
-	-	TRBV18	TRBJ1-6	TGTGCCAGCTCACCACCACAGCAGGGTAGGAATTCACCCCTCCACTTT	CASSPPQQGRNSPLHF
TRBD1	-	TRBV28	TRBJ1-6	TGTGCCAGCAGGCCCGTTGCCGGGACAGGGGGGAATTCACCCCTCCACTTT	CASRPVAGTGGNSPLHF
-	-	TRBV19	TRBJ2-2	TGTGCCAGTACTTTCAGCGGCGGGGAGCTGTTTTTT	CASTFSGGELFF
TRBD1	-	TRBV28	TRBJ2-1	TGTGCCAGCAGTTTAGGGACAGGGTTTGTCGATGAGCAGTTCTTC	CASSLGTGFVDEQFF
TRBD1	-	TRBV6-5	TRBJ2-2	TGTGCCATCTGGGCGGGGACAGGGCCCACCGGGGAGCTGTTTTTT	CAIWAGTGPTGELFF
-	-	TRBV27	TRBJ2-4	TGTGCCAGCAGTCCCCGGGCGGGTCTGATAGCCAAAAACATTCAGTACTTC	CASSPRAGLIAKNIQYF
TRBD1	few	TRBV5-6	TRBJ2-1	TGTGCCAGCAGATATGGGACAGGGAGCTCCTACAATGAGCAGTTCTTC	CASRYGTGSSYNEQFF
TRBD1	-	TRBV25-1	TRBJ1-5	TGTGCCAGCAGTGCCACGACAGGGAATGCCAATCAGCCCCAGCATTTT	CASSATTGNANQPQHF
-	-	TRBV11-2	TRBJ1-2	TGTGCCAGCAGCTTACAGGGGAGCTATGGCTACACCTTC	CASSLQGSYGYTF
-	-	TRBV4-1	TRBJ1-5	TGCGCCAGCAGCCCCGGGACAACTAGCAATCAGCCCCAGCATTTT	CASSPGTTSNQPQHF
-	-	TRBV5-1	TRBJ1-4	TGCGCCAGCAGCCCGTGGACAGCCCCAACAACTAATGAAAAACTGTTTTTT	CASSPWTAPTTNEKLFF
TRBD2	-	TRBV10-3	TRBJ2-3	TGTGCCATCAGGCCAGGGACTAGCGGGGCCGATACGCAGTATTTT	CAIRPGTSGADTQYF
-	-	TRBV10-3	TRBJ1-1	TGTGCCATCAGTGCTACCTTGAATACTGAAGCTTTCTTT	CAISATLNTEAFF
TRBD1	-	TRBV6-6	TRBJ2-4	TGTGCCAGCACCGAAAACCGGGACAGGCAAAACATTCAGTACTTC	CASTENRDRQNIQYF
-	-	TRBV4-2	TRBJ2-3	TGTGCCAGCAGCCGCGGAGGGGGACAGCGCACAGATACGCAGTATTTT	CASSRGGGQRTDTQYF
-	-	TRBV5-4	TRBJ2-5	TGTGCCAGCAGCTTGGCCGTAACGAGAGAGACCCAGTACTTC	CASSLAVTRETQYF
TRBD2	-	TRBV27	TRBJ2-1	TGTGCCAGCAGGCGGCCTAGCGGGAGGGCCTATGAGCAGTTCTTC	CASRRPSGRAYEQFF
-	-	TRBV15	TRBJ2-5	TGTGCCACCAGCAGAGCGGGGGAAGAGACCCAGTACTTC	CATSRAGEETQYF
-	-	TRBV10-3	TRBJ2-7	TGTGCCGCGTCCTCCTCTACGGGAGTTAGAGAGCAGTACTTC	CAASSSTGVREQYF
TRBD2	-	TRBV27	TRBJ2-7	TGTGCCAGCAGTTTATCCCCAGCGGGGGGCTCCTACGAGCAGTACTTC	CASSLSPAGGSYEQYF
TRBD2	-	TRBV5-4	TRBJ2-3	TGTGCCAGCAGCGTGACTAGCTCCACAGATACGCAGTATTTT	CASSVTSSTDTQYF
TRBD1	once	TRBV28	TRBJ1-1	TGTGCCAGCAGTTCCAGGGGGGTTCGAGGTTACACTGAAGCTTTCTTT	CASSSRGVRGYTEAFF
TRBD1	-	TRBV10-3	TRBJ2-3	TGTGCCATCAGTGGACAGGGCAGTCTAGCAGATACGCAGTATTTT	CAISGQGSLADTQYF
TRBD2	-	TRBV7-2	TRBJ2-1	TGTGCCAGCAGCTCCTTGAGGGGGACTAGCGGCTACAATGAGCAGTTCTTC	CASSSLRGTSGYNEQFF
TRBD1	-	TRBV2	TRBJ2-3	TGTGCCAGCAGCGAGCACAGGGGGCATACAGATACGCAGTATTTT	CASSEHRGHTDTQYF
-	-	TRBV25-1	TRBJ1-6	TGTGCCAGCAGTGAATCCGGACAGCTCAATTCACCCCTCCACTTT	CASSESGQLNSPLHF
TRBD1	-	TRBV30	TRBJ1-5	TGTGCCTTTGACAGGGGGCAAGGTCAGCCCCAGCATTTT	CAFDRGQGQPQHF
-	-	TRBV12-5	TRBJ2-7	TGTGCTAGTGGTTTGGACTTATACGAGCAGTACTTC	CASGLDLYEQYF
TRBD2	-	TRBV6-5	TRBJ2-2	TGTGCCAGCAAGCGCCTAGCGGGGACCGGGGAGCTGTTTTTT	CASKRLAGTGELFF
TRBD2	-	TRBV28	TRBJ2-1	TGTGCCAGCAGTTCTTCCCGACTAGCGGGAGTCTACGGTGAGCAGTTCTTC	CASSSSRLAGVYGEQFF